Listed below are T cell receptor beta chains from one sample, sequenced in a study of breast tumors, draining lymph nodes, adjacent tissues. From the multiplex PCR reads, TCRdb called clonotypes with MiXCR, one entry per CDR3 protein. The sample carries approximately 180,000 distinct CDR3 sequences, 30% to 35% recorded once. The source material was axillary lymph node tissue. These receptors were obtained from a female donor with breast cancer. Some clones in this sample may be carry-over from other donors' samples. The CDR3 runs from the conserved cysteine through the conserved F or W. Each record gives: D gene, J gene, V gene, clone size, CDR3 DNA, CDR3 protein. The D gene is left open where the match is weak. Part of the rows lack a size; the others show once, few, many or a class for expanded clones.

NA | TRBJ2-3 | TRBV27 | few | TGTGCCAGCGGGGGACTCTTCAGCACAGATACGCAGTATTTT | CASGGLFSTDTQYF
TRBD1 | TRBJ2-2 | TRBV5-1 | NA | TGCGCCAGCAGCCTAACTCTCAGGGGGCACGCCGACACCGGGGAGCTGTTTTTT | CASSLTLRGHADTGELFF
TRBD1 | TRBJ1-2 | TRBV15 | many | TGTGCCACCAGCCAGGGGGGTAACTATGGCTACACCTTC | CATSQGGNYGYTF
TRBD2 | TRBJ2-7 | TRBV6-1 | few | TGTGCCAGCAGTCAAGCGAATCGGGGTAGCGGGGGGGCTGGCCACGAGCAGTACTTC | CASSQANRGSGGAGHEQYF
TRBD1 | TRBJ1-2 | TRBV24-1 | many | TGTGCCACCAGTGAGCTACACCGGGACAGGGGGATTCGCGACTATGGCTACACCTTC | CATSELHRDRGIRDYGYTF
NA | TRBJ2-2 | TRBV7-8 | NA | TGTGCCAGCAGCTTAGTGTGGAGAAGCACCGGGGAGCCGTTTTTT | CASSLVWRSTGEPFF
NA | TRBJ2-2 | TRBV7-9 | many | TGTGCCAGCAGCTTAAGGGGGAACACCGGGGAGCTGTTTTTT | CASSLRGNTGELFF
NA | TRBJ1-5 | TRBV4-1 | many | TGCGCCAGCAGCCAAGAAGGTGGGCCTTATAGCAATCAGCCCCAGCATTTT | CASSQEGGPYSNQPQHF
NA | TRBJ1-5 | TRBV7-9 | many | TGTGCCAGCAGCTTAGCTGGGGGGGGCGGGGGCCAGCATTTT | CASSLAGGGGGQHF
TRBD2 | TRBJ2-1 | TRBV10-2 | NA | TGCGCCAGCAGACTCGGACTAGCGGGAGGGCCAAATGAGCAGTTCTTC | CASRLGLAGGPNEQFF
NA | TRBJ2-7 | TRBV12-3/TRBV12-4 | many | TGTGCCAGCAGCCCCGGAGGGGGGGCCTCCTACGAGCAGTACTTC | CASSPGGGASYEQYF
NA | TRBJ1-5 | TRBV2 | NA | TGTGCCAGCAGTTTGTCAGGCCTGGGTCGTTGGAATCAGCCCCTGCATTTT | CASSLSGLGRWNQPLHF
NA | TRBJ2-7 | TRBV7-6 | many | TGTGCCAGCAGCCTCCGGGTGATGGATGTTTACGAGCAGTACTTC | CASSLRVMDVYEQYF
TRBD2 | TRBJ2-3 | TRBV4-2 | many | TGTGCCAGCAGCCCAAGTTTAACTAGCGGTAGCACAGATACGCAGTATTTT | CASSPSLTSGSTDTQYF
TRBD2 | TRBJ2-7 | TRBV20-1 | many | TGCAGTGCTTGGGGTAGCGGGGGTTACGAGCAGTACTTC | CSAWGSGGYEQYF
TRBD2 | TRBJ2-1 | TRBV9 | NA | TGTGCCAGCAGCGTACGGAGAACCGGGGGGGCTTCTTACAATGAGCAGTTCTTC | CASSVRRTGGASYNEQFF
NA | TRBJ2-7 | TRBV19 | NA | TGTGCGGGGGGCCGATCCTACGAGCAGTACTTC | CAGGRSYEQYF
TRBD1 | TRBJ2-3 | TRBV6-5 | once | TGTGCCAGCAGTCACGGGACAGCCGACACAGATACGCAGTATTTT | CASSHGTADTDTQYF
NA | TRBJ2-3 | TRBV18 | many | TGTACCACCGGGAACTATAGCACAGATACGCAGTATTTT | CTTGNYSTDTQYF
TRBD1 | TRBJ2-2 | TRBV7-6 | many | TGTGCCAGCAGCCCGCGTCAGGGGGCGCTCACCGGGGAGCTGTTTTTT | CASSPRQGALTGELFF
TRBD2 | TRBJ2-2 | TRBV24-1 | NA | TGTGCCACCAGTGATCATACTAGCGCAGAGGGCGGGGAGCTGTTTTTT | CATSDHTSAEGGELFF
TRBD2 | TRBJ2-2 | TRBV11-2 | NA | TGTGCCAGCAGCTTAATTGGGACTAGCGGCACCGGGGAGCTGTTTTTT | CASSLIGTSGTGELFF
NA | TRBJ1-1 | TRBV10-3 | NA | TGTGCCATCAGTGAGTCAACTGGGGGAGCTTTCTTT | CAISESTGGAFF
NA | TRBJ1-5 | TRBV25-1 | many | TGTGCCAGCAGTGAATTGGGAAGCAATCAGCCCCAGCATTTT | CASSELGSNQPQHF
NA | TRBJ1-5 | TRBV20-1 | NA | TGCAGTGCCCTAGCCCGGGAGCAAGGGAATCAGCCCCAGCATTTT | CSALAREQGNQPQHF
TRBD2 | TRBJ2-1 | TRBV7-2 | many | TGTGCCAGCAGCACTTGGACTAGCGGGAGAATATACAATGAGCAGTTCTTC | CASSTWTSGRIYNEQFF
TRBD2 | TRBJ2-1 | TRBV12-3/TRBV12-4 | many | TGTGCCAGCAGTTTAACTAGCGGGAGTCTGGGGTACAATGAGCAGTTCTTC | CASSLTSGSLGYNEQFF
TRBD1 | TRBJ1-2 | TRBV5-1 | many | TGCGCCAGCAGCCGGGACAGGGCCTATGGCTACACCTTC | CASSRDRAYGYTF
TRBD2 | TRBJ2-3 | TRBV20-1 | once | TGCAGTGCGGCAATAGCGGGGGGGGCCGAGAATACGCAGTATTTT | CSAAIAGGAENTQYF
NA | TRBJ2-1 | TRBV24-1 | NA | TGTGCCACCAAGGACGGATACAATGAGCAGTTCTTC | CATKDGYNEQFF
TRBD2 | TRBJ2-3 | TRBV20-1 | NA | TGCAGTGCTTTACTAGCGGGGGCTCCGAATACGCAGTATTTT | CSALLAGAPNTQYF
NA | TRBJ2-2 | TRBV19 | many | TGTGCCAGTAGTCGTGGGAACACCGGGGAGCTGTTTTTT | CASSRGNTGELFF
NA | TRBJ2-1 | TRBV20-1 | many | TGCAGTGCCAGTTTCGCTGGGCTTATCAATGAGCAGTTCTTC | CSASFAGLINEQFF
NA | TRBJ2-3 | TRBV6-5 | many | TGTGCCAGCAGTAAACAGGGCTCAACAGATACGCAGTATTTT | CASSKQGSTDTQYF
NA | TRBJ1-6 | TRBV6-4 | many | TGTGCCAGCAGTGTATACGGGGGAAATTCACCCCTCCACTTT | CASSVYGGNSPLHF
NA | TRBJ1-2 | TRBV7-2 | NA | NA | CGSSLTGNYGCTF
TRBD1 | TRBJ2-1 | TRBV19 | many | TGTGCCAGTAGTATTGGTCTTGGCAGGGGGTTTGAGCAGTTCTTC | CASSIGLGRGFEQFF
NA | TRBJ2-3 | TRBV5-1 | many | TGCGCCAGCAGCTTGGCCGGGAGAGTCACAGATACGCAGTATTTT | CASSLAGRVTDTQYF
NA | TRBJ1-5 | TRBV7-9 | many | TGTGCCAGCAGCCAAGGGGGGGGTGGGAGCAATCAGCCCCAGCATTTT | CASSQGGGGSNQPQHF
NA | TRBJ1-4 | TRBV20-1 | many | TGCAGTGCTAGATCCCAGGGAGGCGCTAATGAAAAACTGTTTTTT | CSARSQGGANEKLFF
TRBD1 | TRBJ2-7 | TRBV2 | NA | TGTGCCAGCAGTGAGGGGGGGGGACAGGGAAACGACGAGCAGTACTTC | CASSEGGGQGNDEQYF
TRBD1 | TRBJ1-2 | TRBV19 | many | TGTGCCAGTAGTTCGACAGGGGGCGTCGATGGCTACACCTTC | CASSSTGGVDGYTF
NA | TRBJ1-6 | TRBV5-1 | many | TGCGCCAGCAGCTTGGTAGGTCAGGGCTATAATTCACCCCTCCACTTT | CASSLVGQGYNSPLHF
NA | TRBJ2-3 | TRBV24-1 | NA | TGTGCCACCAGTGATTCAGTGCGAGGAGATACGCAGTATTTT | CATSDSVRGDTQYF
TRBD2 | TRBJ2-1 | TRBV10-3 | many | TGTGCCATCACCCCGGGACTAGCGGGGAGGGGAGTTGCGTACAATGAGCAGTTCTTC | CAITPGLAGRGVAYNEQFF
NA | TRBJ1-2 | TRBV7-9 | many | TGTGCCAGCAGCTTAGGTCTACAGGACCCCCATGGCTACACCTTC | CASSLGLQDPHGYTF
NA | TRBJ2-5 | TRBV7-3 | NA | TGTGCCAGCAGCTTAGGGGCGGGTGGGGAGACCCAGTACTTC | CASSLGAGGETQYF
TRBD1 | TRBJ1-4 | TRBV6-5 | many | TGTGCCAGCAGACCAAACCGGAGACAGGGCCTTCCCAAAACTAATGAAAAACTGTTTTTT | CASRPNRRQGLPKTNEKLFF
NA | TRBJ2-5 | TRBV7-2 | NA | TGCGCCAGCAGCCATACAGGGGCGGGAGTAGGGGAGACCCAGTACTTC | CASSHTGAGVGETQYF
NA | TRBJ2-1 | TRBV6-2/TRBV6-3 | many | TGTGCCAGCAGTTGGCGGCTAGGTCTTTTGAGTGAGCAGTTCTTC | CASSWRLGLLSEQFF